The rows below give T cell receptor beta chains drawn from one sample of a study of shared clonotypes between healthy human individuals. The table came from immunoSEQ multiplex PCR; TCRdb's copy has only in-frame clones and leaves some out. The sample has hundreds of thousands of clones; roughly 98% are singletons. Input material: naive CD8+ T cells sorted from blood. These receptors originate from a young man in good health. Each CDR3 is given with its conserved first and last residue. A D gene is named only where the DNA matches it firmly. Some rows mark clone size as missing; the rest say once, few, many or name a class of expanded clone.

CDR3aa: CASSQDLATGIAKNIQYF
CDR3nt: TGCGCCAGCAGCCAAGATCTTGCGACAGGAATAGCCAAAAACATTCAGTACTTC
j_gene: TRBJ2-4
abundance: -
d_gene: -
v_gene: TRBV4-3

CDR3aa: CSGLGLAGAEQYF
CDR3nt: TGCAGCGGACTGGGACTAGCGGGAGCCGAGCAGTACTTC
j_gene: TRBJ2-7
abundance: once
d_gene: TRBD2
v_gene: TRBV29-1

CDR3aa: CASSRGEYTGELFF
CDR3nt: TGTGCCAGCAGCCGAGGGGAGTACACCGGGGAGCTGTTTTTT
j_gene: TRBJ2-2
abundance: -
d_gene: -
v_gene: TRBV7-2

CDR3aa: CASSFQQGIYYEQYF
CDR3nt: TGTGCCAGCAGCTTTCAGCAGGGGATCTACTACGAGCAGTACTTC
j_gene: TRBJ2-7
abundance: -
d_gene: -
v_gene: TRBV7-2

CDR3aa: CASRGIGGGQPQHF
CDR3nt: TGTGCCAGCAGGGGGATCGGGGGCGGCCAGCCCCAGCATTTT
j_gene: TRBJ1-5
abundance: once
d_gene: -
v_gene: TRBV27

CDR3aa: CAEEVSGRDYEQYF
CDR3nt: TGTGCCGAGGAAGTTAGCGGGAGGGACTACGAGCAGTACTTC
j_gene: TRBJ2-7
abundance: -
d_gene: TRBD2
v_gene: TRBV7-9

CDR3aa: CASSQALGPTYNEQFF
CDR3nt: TGCGCCAGCAGCCAAGCGCTAGGGCCAACCTACAATGAGCAGTTCTTC
j_gene: TRBJ2-1
abundance: -
d_gene: -
v_gene: TRBV4-1

CDR3aa: CASSRFGELFF
CDR3nt: TGTGCCAGCAGCCGGTTCGGGGAGCTGTTTTTT
j_gene: TRBJ2-2
abundance: -
d_gene: -
v_gene: TRBV11-2

CDR3aa: CASSLSAAGELFF
CDR3nt: TGTGCCAGCAGCTTATCTGCTGCCGGGGAGCTGTTTTTT
j_gene: TRBJ2-2
abundance: -
d_gene: -
v_gene: TRBV7-3

CDR3aa: CSVEYGTGGAGETQYF
CDR3nt: TGCAGCGTTGAATATGGGACAGGGGGCGCTGGAGAGACCCAGTACTTC
j_gene: TRBJ2-5
abundance: -
d_gene: TRBD1
v_gene: TRBV29-1

CDR3aa: CASSPTQGRGTYYEQYF
CDR3nt: TGTGCCAGCAGTCCTACACAGGGGAGAGGGACTTACTACGAGCAGTACTTC
j_gene: TRBJ2-7
abundance: -
d_gene: -
v_gene: TRBV7-9

CDR3aa: CSVGGRASWGYGYTF
CDR3nt: TGCAGCGTTGGTGGCAGGGCTTCCTGGGGCTATGGCTACACCTTC
j_gene: TRBJ1-2
abundance: -
d_gene: -
v_gene: TRBV29-1

CDR3aa: CASSYKTGDYEQYF
CDR3nt: TGCGCCAGCAGCTATAAGACAGGGGACTACGAGCAGTACTTC
j_gene: TRBJ2-7
abundance: -
d_gene: TRBD1
v_gene: TRBV4-3

CDR3aa: CSVLFQGAYEQYF
CDR3nt: TGCAGCGTTTTATTTCAGGGGGCCTACGAGCAGTACTTC
j_gene: TRBJ2-7
abundance: -
d_gene: TRBD1
v_gene: TRBV29-1

CDR3aa: CASQGGIGNTIYF
CDR3nt: TGTGCCAGCCAAGGGGGCATTGGAAACACCATATATTTT
j_gene: TRBJ1-3
abundance: -
d_gene: TRBD1
v_gene: TRBV9

CDR3aa: CSCRGLGEKLFF
CDR3nt: TGCAGCTGTAGAGGATTAGGTGAAAAACTGTTTTTT
j_gene: TRBJ1-4
abundance: -
d_gene: -
v_gene: TRBV29-1

CDR3aa: CASSLVWSSYNEQFF
CDR3nt: TGTGCCAGCAGCTTAGTATGGAGCTCCTACAATGAGCAGTTCTTC
j_gene: TRBJ2-1
abundance: -
d_gene: -
v_gene: TRBV13

CDR3aa: CASSLGGGASQETQYF
CDR3nt: TGTGCCAGCAGCTTGGGCGGGGGCGCCTCCCAAGAGACCCAGTACTTC
j_gene: TRBJ2-5
abundance: -
d_gene: -
v_gene: TRBV5-6

CDR3aa: CSAFHGYNEQFF
CDR3nt: TGCAGCGCCTTTCACGGATACAATGAGCAGTTCTTC
j_gene: TRBJ2-1
abundance: once
d_gene: -
v_gene: TRBV29-1

CDR3aa: CASVTGPPYEQYF
CDR3nt: TGTGCCAGCGTGACAGGACCTCCCTACGAGCAGTACTTC
j_gene: TRBJ2-7
abundance: -
d_gene: -
v_gene: TRBV5-8

CDR3aa: CASSAPGQAGRPQHF
CDR3nt: TGTGCCAGCAGTGCCCCGGGACAGGCGGGAAGGCCCCAGCATTTT
j_gene: TRBJ1-5
abundance: -
d_gene: TRBD1
v_gene: TRBV25-1

CDR3aa: CASQGTQGLYGYTF
CDR3nt: TGCGCCAGCCAGGGGACTCAGGGGCTCTATGGCTACACCTTC
j_gene: TRBJ1-2
abundance: -
d_gene: -
v_gene: TRBV5-1

CDR3aa: CASSSGALSTDTQYF
CDR3nt: TGTGCCAGCAGCTCAGGGGCTCTAAGCACAGATACGCAGTATTTT
j_gene: TRBJ2-3
abundance: -
d_gene: -
v_gene: TRBV11-3

CDR3aa: CSVEVAPGNTIYF
CDR3nt: TGCAGCGTTGAAGTTGCACCTGGAAACACCATATATTTT
j_gene: TRBJ1-3
abundance: -
d_gene: -
v_gene: TRBV29-1

CDR3aa: CASSLPFRGIANEQFF
CDR3nt: TGTGCCAGCAGTCTCCCCTTTCGGGGTATCGCGAATGAGCAGTTCTTC
j_gene: TRBJ2-1
abundance: -
d_gene: -
v_gene: TRBV27

CDR3aa: CASSFFGYEQYF
CDR3nt: TGTGCCAGCAGTTTTTTCGGGTACGAGCAGTACTTC
j_gene: TRBJ2-7
abundance: -
d_gene: -
v_gene: TRBV27

CDR3aa: CASSSGPRLTQYF
CDR3nt: TGTGCCAGCAGCTCGGGACCTAGATTGACCCAGTACTTC
j_gene: TRBJ2-5
abundance: -
d_gene: -
v_gene: TRBV7-8

CDR3aa: CASSSPQRETNEQFF
CDR3nt: TGTGCCAGCAGTTCCCCCCAGCGGGAGACGAATGAGCAGTTCTTC
j_gene: TRBJ2-1
abundance: -
d_gene: TRBD2
v_gene: TRBV6-5

CDR3aa: CASSQDIVREMNTEAFF
CDR3nt: TGCGCCAGCAGCCAAGACATAGTAAGAGAGATGAACACTGAAGCTTTCTTT
j_gene: TRBJ1-1
abundance: -
d_gene: -
v_gene: TRBV4-3

CDR3aa: CASSDLGPDLNYNEQFF
CDR3nt: TGTGCCAGCAGTGATCTGGGACCCGACCTAAACTACAATGAGCAGTTCTTC
j_gene: TRBJ2-1
abundance: -
d_gene: -
v_gene: TRBV25-1

CDR3aa: CASSYSRRGEAFF
CDR3nt: TGTGCCAGCAGTTACTCGAGAAGGGGTGAAGCTTTCTTT
j_gene: TRBJ1-1
abundance: -
d_gene: -
v_gene: TRBV6-5

CDR3aa: CATRGHDQPQHF
CDR3nt: TGTGCGACCAGGGGGCATGATCAGCCCCAGCATTTT
j_gene: TRBJ1-5
abundance: -
d_gene: TRBD1
v_gene: TRBV2

CDR3aa: CASTHPLGELGTEAFF
CDR3nt: TGTGCCAGCACCCATCCGCTGGGGGAGCTGGGCACTGAAGCTTTCTTT
j_gene: TRBJ1-1
abundance: -
d_gene: -
v_gene: TRBV5-4

CDR3aa: CASSLVGSSYEQYF
CDR3nt: TGTGCCAGCAGCTTAGTAGGGAGTTCCTACGAGCAGTACTTC
j_gene: TRBJ2-7
abundance: -
d_gene: -
v_gene: TRBV7-6

CDR3aa: CASSPGQAIVYGYTF
CDR3nt: TGTGCCAGCAGCCCGGGGCAGGCGATAGTCTATGGCTACACCTTC
j_gene: TRBJ1-2
abundance: -
d_gene: -
v_gene: TRBV9

CDR3aa: CSVEDRREGSHTDTQYF
CDR3nt: TGCAGCGTTGAAGATCGGCGGGAGGGATCACACACAGATACGCAGTATTTT
j_gene: TRBJ2-3
abundance: -
d_gene: TRBD2
v_gene: TRBV29-1

CDR3aa: CASSEGLTSEQYF
CDR3nt: TGTGCCAGCAGCGAGGGACTCACAAGCGAGCAGTACTTC
j_gene: TRBJ2-7
abundance: -
d_gene: -
v_gene: TRBV7-6

CDR3aa: CASSQFRGAEAFF
CDR3nt: TGTGCCAGCAGCCAGTTCCGGGGGGCTGAAGCTTTCTTT
j_gene: TRBJ1-1
abundance: -
d_gene: -
v_gene: TRBV14

CDR3aa: CASGTAANTGELFF
CDR3nt: TGTGCCAGCGGGACAGCAGCGAACACCGGGGAGCTGTTTTTT
j_gene: TRBJ2-2
abundance: -
d_gene: TRBD1
v_gene: TRBV6-6

CDR3aa: CASSLVGSRAFF
CDR3nt: TGTGCCAGCAGCTTGGTAGGTTCGAGGGCTTTCTTT
j_gene: TRBJ1-1
abundance: -
d_gene: -
v_gene: TRBV5-6

CDR3aa: CASSYGLGSYEQYF
CDR3nt: TGTGCCAGCAGTTACGGACTAGGATCCTACGAGCAGTACTTC
j_gene: TRBJ2-7
abundance: -
d_gene: TRBD2
v_gene: TRBV28

CDR3aa: CASSVLWYEQFF
CDR3nt: TGTGCCAGCAGCGTACTGTGGTATGAGCAGTTCTTC
j_gene: TRBJ2-1
abundance: -
d_gene: -
v_gene: TRBV11-2

CDR3aa: CARSGADYGYTF
CDR3nt: TGTGCCAGATCTGGGGCAGACTATGGCTACACCTTC
j_gene: TRBJ1-2
abundance: -
d_gene: -
v_gene: TRBV2

CDR3aa: CSVEPQSSYNEQFF
CDR3nt: TGCAGCGTTGAGCCACAGAGCTCCTACAATGAGCAGTTCTTC
j_gene: TRBJ2-1
abundance: -
d_gene: -
v_gene: TRBV29-1

CDR3aa: CASSPMLVNEQYF
CDR3nt: TGTGCCAGCAGTCCCATGTTGGTGAACGAGCAGTACTTC
j_gene: TRBJ2-7
abundance: -
d_gene: -
v_gene: TRBV27

CDR3aa: CASSQTRTDTQYF
CDR3nt: TGTGCCAGCAGTCAGACCCGCACAGATACGCAGTATTTT
j_gene: TRBJ2-3
abundance: -
d_gene: -
v_gene: TRBV6-6

CDR3aa: CASGADPLMTSGGGELFF
CDR3nt: TGTGCCAGCGGGGCAGACCCGTTAATGACCTCAGGGGGCGGGGAGCTGTTTTTT
j_gene: TRBJ2-2
abundance: -
d_gene: TRBD1
v_gene: TRBV5-8

CDR3aa: CASSLLGDEQFF
CDR3nt: TGTGCCAGCAGTTTATTAGGGGATGAGCAGTTCTTC
j_gene: TRBJ2-1
abundance: few
d_gene: -
v_gene: TRBV27

CDR3aa: CATRASRGVTYEQYF
CDR3nt: TGTGCCACTCGAGCGTCCCGGGGAGTTACCTACGAGCAGTACTTC
j_gene: TRBJ2-7
abundance: -
d_gene: -
v_gene: TRBV15

CDR3aa: CASSAGTSGSRVDYNEQFF
CDR3nt: TGCGCCAGCAGCGCCGGGACTAGCGGGAGCAGGGTTGACTACAATGAGCAGTTCTTC
j_gene: TRBJ2-1
abundance: -
d_gene: TRBD2
v_gene: TRBV10-1

CDR3aa: CASSVYPSTGGGANVLTF
CDR3nt: TGTGCCAGCAGCGTATATCCGTCAACAGGTGGCGGGGCCAACGTCCTGACTTTC
j_gene: TRBJ2-6
abundance: -
d_gene: -
v_gene: TRBV9

CDR3aa: CASSYGPSGTGNEQFF
CDR3nt: TGTGCCAGCAGTTACGGTCCTAGCGGGACTGGCAATGAGCAGTTCTTC
j_gene: TRBJ2-1
abundance: -
d_gene: TRBD2
v_gene: TRBV6-6

CDR3aa: CASAPGILNYGYTF
CDR3nt: TGTGCCAGCGCTCCAGGGATTTTGAACTATGGCTACACCTTC
j_gene: TRBJ1-2
abundance: -
d_gene: -
v_gene: TRBV19

CDR3aa: CASSLSHEQFF
CDR3nt: TGTGCCAGCAGCTTAAGCCATGAGCAGTTCTTC
j_gene: TRBJ2-1
abundance: -
d_gene: -
v_gene: TRBV7-9